The rows below give T cell receptor beta chains drawn from one sample of a study of blood T cells in healthy people across ages. One entry per CDR3 protein results from TCRdb running MiXCR on the 5' RACE reads. Counted here are around 970,000 distinct CDR3 sequences, roughly 51% occurring once; the ten biggest clones make up 20% to 25%. The specimen sequenced was blood. The receptor source for this set is an older woman in good health. CDR3s include the opening cysteine and the closing phenylalanine or tryptophan. D genes are given only for firm matches. Only part of the rows carry a size: once, few, many, or a class if the clone is expanded.

TRBJ2-1 | TRBV3-1 | - | - | CASSQGRGASNEQFF | TGTGCCAGCAGCCAAGGCAGGGGCGCTTCCAATGAGCAGTTCTTC
TRBJ2-1 | TRBV27 | TRBD2 | - | CASSLGTSGSTEQFF | TGTGCCAGCAGTTTGGGGACTAGCGGGAGCACTGAGCAGTTCTTC
TRBJ2-1 | TRBV5-1 | - | - | CASSFTTDNEQFF | TGCGCCAGCAGCTTTACTACAGACAATGAGCAGTTCTTC
TRBJ2-7 | TRBV9 | - | - | CASSSRQPRGYEQYF | TGTGCCAGCAGCTCCAGACAACCCCGGGGGTACGAGCAGTACTTC
TRBJ1-2 | TRBV4-1 | - | - | CASSQEPGVGYGYTF | TGCGCCAGCAGCCAAGAACCCGGGGTGGGCTATGGCTACACCTTC
TRBJ2-1 | TRBV20-1 | - | few | CSARAASYNEQFF | TGCAGTGCTAGAGCGGCTAGCTACAATGAGCAGTTCTTC
TRBJ1-1 | TRBV27 | TRBD1 | - | CASSLTRTGHTEAFF | TGTGCCAGCAGTTTAACCCGGACAGGGCACACTGAAGCTTTCTTT
TRBJ2-2 | TRBV6-5 | - | - | CASSSLAGELFF | TGTGCCAGCAGTTCCCTGGCCGGGGAGCTGTTTTTT
TRBJ2-1 | TRBV29-1 | TRBD2 | many | CSVLRTSGQVGEQFF | TGCAGCGTCCTACGGACTAGCGGGCAAGTAGGTGAGCAGTTCTTC
TRBJ2-5 | TRBV2 | TRBD2 | few | CASSERTSGIGETQYF | TGTGCCAGCAGTGAACGGACTAGCGGGATTGGAGAGACCCAGTACTTC
TRBJ2-3 | TRBV6-2/TRBV6-3 | - | - | CASTWHGTQYF | TGTGCCAGCACCTGGCATGGTACGCAGTATTTT
TRBJ2-1 | TRBV3-1 | TRBD2 | - | CASSSLAGGGNEQFF | TGTGCCAGCAGCTCTCTTGCGGGAGGAGGCAATGAGCAGTTCTTC
TRBJ2-3 | TRBV7-9 | TRBD2 | - | CASSLRAGDTDTQYF | TGTGCCAGCAGCTTACGAGCGGGAGACACAGATACGCAGTATTTT
TRBJ2-3 | TRBV6-2/TRBV6-3 | TRBD1 | once | CASSDTGGTLGSADTQYF | TGTGCCAGCAGCGACACAGGGGGCACTCTGGGAAGCGCAGATACGCAGTATTTT
TRBJ2-1 | TRBV29-1 | TRBD2 | few | CSVEYASGGDEQFF | TGCAGCGTTGAGTACGCTAGCGGGGGCGATGAGCAGTTCTTC
TRBJ1-5 | TRBV12-3/TRBV12-4 | TRBD1 | few | CASSLLGQGYQPQHF | TGTGCCAGCAGTTTATTGGGACAGGGGTATCAGCCCCAGCATTTT
TRBJ2-3 | TRBV11-2 | - | - | CASSLYLALSTDTQYF | TGTGCCAGCAGCTTGTATCTAGCGCTCAGCACAGATACGCAGTATTTT
TRBJ2-7 | TRBV20-1 | - | few | CSAPSSRTMTYEQYF | TGCAGTGCCCCGAGTAGCAGAACAATGACCTACGAGCAGTACTTC
TRBJ1-1 | TRBV6-2/TRBV6-3 | - | once | CASSYPVPRGTEAFF | TGTGCCAGCAGTTACCCGGTCCCGCGAGGCACTGAAGCTTTCTTT
TRBJ2-7 | TRBV10-2 | - | - | CASSVRIGIAGQPYEQYF | TGCGCCAGCAGTGTTCGAATTGGAATAGCGGGACAGCCCTACGAGCAGTACTTC
TRBJ2-3 | TRBV29-1 | - | - | CSVGPGTDTQYF | TGCAGCGTTGGGCCCGGCACAGATACGCAGTATTTT
TRBJ2-7 | TRBV12-3/TRBV12-4 | - | many | CASSLREGTYEQYF | TGTGCCAGCAGTTTGCGAGAGGGGACCTACGAGCAGTACTTC
TRBJ2-1 | TRBV9 | TRBD2 | - | CASSVGGGAHNEQFF | TGTGCCAGCAGCGTAGGCGGGGGAGCCCACAATGAGCAGTTCTTC
TRBJ1-2 | TRBV14 | - | few | CASSQYGGNYGYTF | TGTGCCAGCAGCCAATACGGCGGAAACTATGGCTACACCTTC
TRBJ2-1 | TRBV15 | - | many | CATSREPPGPLSYNEQFF | TGTGCCACCAGCAGAGAGCCCCCAGGCCCCCTCTCCTACAATGAGCAGTTCTTC
TRBJ2-4 | TRBV4-2 | - | - | CASSQDRAISLQYF | TGTGCCAGCAGCCAAGATAGGGCTATCTCCCTTCAGTACTTC
TRBJ1-5 | TRBV7-9 | - | - | CASSSALGSWQPQHF | TGTGCCAGCAGCTCTGCTTTAGGGTCGTGGCAGCCCCAGCATTTT
TRBJ2-7 | TRBV12-3/TRBV12-4 | TRBD1 | - | CASTLGTASNEQYF | TGTGCCAGCACCCTCGGGACAGCCTCCAACGAGCAGTACTTC
TRBJ1-6 | TRBV7-3 | - | - | CASSLGGVTGSPLHF | TGTGCCAGCAGCTTAGGAGGCGTCACCGGTTCACCCCTCCACTTT
TRBJ2-6 | TRBV5-1 | - | - | CASKDSSGANVLTF | TGCGCCAGCAAGGACAGTTCTGGGGCCAACGTCCTGACTTTC
TRBJ1-2 | TRBV2 | - | - | CASAGRDGYTF | TGTGCCAGTGCTGGACGGGACGGCTACACCTTC
TRBJ2-3 | TRBV18 | - | once | CASLPLALTDTQYF | TGTGCCAGCTTACCCCTGGCCCTCACAGATACGCAGTATTTT